This TCR beta chain was recorded in a study of blood T cell repertoires in COVID-19. For the study at large: The origin of the acute and convalescent COVID-19 samples was the United States, Italy and Spain.

Individuals drawn from 20 to 25 US areas were roughly 18 to 100 years old. Clinical history as reported by participants underpinned cohort assignment. As processed by the authors: Scientists estimated how many nucleated cells there were by amplifying reference gene primers. Using immunoSEQ multiplex PCR, the repertoire was profiled, and TCRdb retains in-frame clones only, with some absent. V and J calls and clone size are given by that table; D and trimming were obtained from the DNA. The data hold approximately 230,000 clones, with 70% to 90% observed a single time. The CDR3 is 13 amino acids. V was pared by 5 bases and J by 2 bases, with 10 bases between. Per germline, CDR1 GTSNPN and CDR2 SVGIG (reference sequence).

What was sequenced was PBMCs or T cells enriched from blood (not recorded which). The TCR sequence derives from a woman aged 45-59 years with acute COVID-19. The rearrangement joins TRBV30 to TRBJ1-5; the D gene is possibly TRBD1 (5 bases). The CDR3 DNA is TGTGCCTGGCAGGGAGGCGGCAATCAGCCCCAGCATTTT. It yields the protein CAWQGGGNQPQHF.